Sequencing of this TCR beta chain was carried out in a study of CD8 T cell repertoires and HIV-1 epitope variants. Across the study: Twenty-five autologous and known Gag and Nef epitope variant peptides each stimulated T cells separately.

TCRdb's copy holds only in-frame clones and misses some; the assay was immunoSEQ multiplex PCR. The table includes roughly 2,500 clones, approximately 76% detected once. Concerning this clone itself: Its antigen is still unknown.

Broader study findings: Only beta chains were identified, marking proliferation to antigen, not function.

This CDR3 is 15 amino acids long. CDR1 is SNHLY and CDR2 is FYNNEI in the germline V gene. V shed 3 bases, J shed 4 bases, and the junction held 8 bases outside the gene matches. The chain carries TRBV2 and TRBJ1-2, with 7 bases fitting TRBD1. Specimen: cultured CD8+ T cells derived from PBMCs. The clonotype was recovered from a male donor with HIV. CDR3 sequence: CASSDRDSSIYGYTF. DNA of the CDR3: TGTGCCAGCAGTGACCGGGACAGTTCCATCTATGGCTACACCTTC.